The rows below give T cell receptor beta chains drawn from one sample of a study of blood T cell repertoires in COVID-19. Generated by immunoSEQ multiplex PCR, the TCRdb table keeps only in-frame clones and is missing some. The data show approximately 160,000 clones, roughly 93% seen once. The source material was peripheral blood. The receptors derive from a woman aged 60-75 years with COVID-19, enrolled during active disease. Both conserved end residues are part of each CDR3. Fields, in order: V gene, CDR3 protein.

v_gene: TRBV7-2
CDR3aa: CASTLRDSPIFRYTF

v_gene: TRBV5-5
CDR3aa: CASSPRDSREKLFF

v_gene: TRBV29-1
CDR3aa: CSVGLAGRLQETQYF

v_gene: TRBV6-2/TRBV6-3
CDR3aa: CASSFGSRNQPQHF

v_gene: TRBV18
CDR3aa: CASSRDREEPQHF

v_gene: TRBV7-3
CDR3aa: CASSSLPTGEIGSGTEAFF

v_gene: TRBV4-3
CDR3aa: CASSQGTSGAQETQYF

v_gene: TRBV6-5
CDR3aa: CASSRDRGDTIYF

v_gene: TRBV5-6
CDR3aa: CASSPTGDLNENTEAFF

v_gene: TRBV7-2
CDR3aa: CASRSGRTGLDNEQFF

v_gene: TRBV7-9
CDR3aa: CASSLGRVAGNTIYF

v_gene: TRBV19
CDR3aa: CASNGDRSLGVSYGNQPQHF

v_gene: TRBV19
CDR3aa: CASRGQGPSAWNTGELFF

v_gene: TRBV5-1
CDR3aa: CASSRDSYGYTF

v_gene: TRBV18
CDR3aa: CASSLWGQLSGNTIYF

v_gene: TRBV15
CDR3aa: CATSRGAYEKLFF

v_gene: TRBV4-3
CDR3aa: CASSQDRLAGAYEQYF

v_gene: TRBV9
CDR3aa: CASSGSGGAVEQYF

v_gene: TRBV18
CDR3aa: CASSPREGYLYEQYF

v_gene: TRBV7-9
CDR3aa: CASSKRGSGNTIYF

v_gene: TRBV18
CDR3aa: CASSPRGQGYGYTF

v_gene: TRBV2
CDR3aa: CASSFAPGQVGETQYF

v_gene: TRBV29-1
CDR3aa: CSAEAGQGGYEQYF

v_gene: TRBV27
CDR3aa: CASSISTGAQAYEQYF

v_gene: TRBV19
CDR3aa: CASSPGQEAGGYTF

v_gene: TRBV5-4
CDR3aa: CASSLVPEETQYF

v_gene: TRBV6-5
CDR3aa: CASSYEPPGITEAFF

v_gene: TRBV11-1
CDR3aa: CASSSQDRRSYNEQFF

v_gene: TRBV6-1
CDR3aa: CASSEAHGQMGYGYTF

v_gene: TRBV6-2/TRBV6-3
CDR3aa: CASSYDTGVSYNEQFF

v_gene: TRBV5-1
CDR3aa: CASSSDRGRLFF

v_gene: TRBV25-1
CDR3aa: CASSDPREGGQETQYF

v_gene: TRBV19
CDR3aa: CASNDRGRRNYGYTF

v_gene: TRBV19
CDR3aa: CASRSTGGRTNEKLFF

v_gene: TRBV18
CDR3aa: CASSPGQGAFNEQFF

v_gene: TRBV7-9
CDR3aa: CASSPRTASYGYTF

v_gene: TRBV5-1
CDR3aa: CASSLDRAGDTEAFF

v_gene: TRBV12-3/TRBV12-4
CDR3aa: CASSLIAGELFF

v_gene: TRBV3-1/TRBV3-2
CDR3aa: CASSPMDRLTEAFF

v_gene: TRBV7-9
CDR3aa: CASSFRGEKLFF

v_gene: TRBV7-8
CDR3aa: CASSAPASGLDNEQFF

v_gene: TRBV5-4
CDR3aa: CASSPARANYGYTF

v_gene: TRBV7-3
CDR3aa: CASSYLAGVGTDTQYF

v_gene: TRBV21-1
CDR3aa: CASSTPRRARRGGDGYTF

v_gene: TRBV12-5
CDR3aa: CASGLVWVSGEGTEAFF

v_gene: TRBV5-1
CDR3aa: CASRPGHLPEQYF

v_gene: TRBV2
CDR3aa: CASGLRRASTDTQYF

v_gene: TRBV5-6
CDR3aa: CASSLARQEATDTQYF

v_gene: TRBV21-1
CDR3aa: CASSKEGDRGSTEAFF

v_gene: TRBV18
CDR3aa: CASSPDRGRRAYGYTF

v_gene: TRBV2
CDR3aa: CASRWDRGVDSGNTIYF

v_gene: TRBV10-3
CDR3aa: CAIRGLAGGLTDTQYF

v_gene: TRBV7-2
CDR3aa: CASSLVAGNTEAFF

v_gene: TRBV30
CDR3aa: CATGQGTSNQPQHF